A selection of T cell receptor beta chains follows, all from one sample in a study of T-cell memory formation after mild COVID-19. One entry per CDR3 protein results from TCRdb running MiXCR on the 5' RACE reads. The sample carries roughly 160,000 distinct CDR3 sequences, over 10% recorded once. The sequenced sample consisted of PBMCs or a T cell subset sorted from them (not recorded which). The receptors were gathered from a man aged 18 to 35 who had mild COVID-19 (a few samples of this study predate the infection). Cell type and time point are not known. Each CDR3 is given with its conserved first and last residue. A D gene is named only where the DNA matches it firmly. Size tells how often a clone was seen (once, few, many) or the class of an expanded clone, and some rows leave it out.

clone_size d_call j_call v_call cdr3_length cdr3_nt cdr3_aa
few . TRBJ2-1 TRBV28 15 TGTGCCAGCAGCCCGTTTGGGCCACTCTACAATGAGCAGTTCTTC CASSPFGPLYNEQFF
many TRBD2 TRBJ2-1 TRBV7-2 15 TGTGCCAGCAGCTTAGTCGGGGGGACCTACAATGAGCAGTTCTTC CASSLVGGTYNEQFF
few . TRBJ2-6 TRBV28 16 TGTGCCAGCAGTCCCCTAGTGGTATCTGGGGCCAACGTCCTGACTTTC CASSPLVVSGANVLTF
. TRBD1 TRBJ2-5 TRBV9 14 TGTGCCAGCAGCGCACAGGGGGTAGGGGAGACCCAGTACTTC CASSAQGVGETQYF
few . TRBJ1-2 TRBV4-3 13 TGCGCCAGCAGCCAAGAAAAGACCTATGGCTACACCTTC CASSQEKTYGYTF
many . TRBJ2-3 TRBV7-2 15 TGTGCCAGCAGCTTGGACTTAGTGAGCACAGATACGCAGTATTTT CASSLDLVSTDTQYF
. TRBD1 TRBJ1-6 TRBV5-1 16 TGCGCCAGCAGCCCCCGGGACAGGGCGGAATATTCACCCCTCCACTTT CASSPRDRAEYSPLHF
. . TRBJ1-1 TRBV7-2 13 TGTGCCAGCAGCCTATATTCGAACACTGAAGCTTTCTTT CASSLYSNTEAFF
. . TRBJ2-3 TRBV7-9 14 TGTGCCAGCAGCTCCTGGACAGGCACAGATACGCAGTATTTT CASSSWTGTDTQYF
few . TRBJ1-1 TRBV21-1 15 TGTGCCAGCAGCAAAACAGGGGCCGTAGGCACTGAAGCTTTCTTT CASSKTGAVGTEAFF
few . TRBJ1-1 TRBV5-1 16 TGCGCCAGCAGCTTGGGGCACCCGGGCTTGAACACTGAAGCTTTCTTT CASSLGHPGLNTEAFF
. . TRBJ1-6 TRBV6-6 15 TGTGCCAGCAGCCGGCAGATGCAATATGATTCACCCCTCCACTTT CASSRQMQYDSPLHF
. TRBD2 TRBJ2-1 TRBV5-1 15 TGCGCCAGCAGCTTGCTGGCGGGGGGGGATAATGAGCAGTTCTTC CASSLLAGGDNEQFF
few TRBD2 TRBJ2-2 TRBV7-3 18 TGTGCCAGCAGCTTAAAGGGACTAGCGGGGGTGAACACCGGGGAGCTGTTTTTT CASSLKGLAGVNTGELFF
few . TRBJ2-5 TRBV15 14 TGTGCCACCAGCAGACAGGACGCTGGGGAGACCCAGTACTTC CATSRQDAGETQYF